The subject of this entry is one TCR beta chain. This sample is part of a study of blood T cell repertoires in COVID-19. The overall study: Acute-phase and convalescent COVID-19 samples originated in the United States, Italy and Spain.

The assay was immunoSEQ multiplex PCR, and TCRdb's table has in-frame clones only and misses some. The repertoire includes around 140,000 clones, approximately 86% of them detected once, and around 10% sits in the top ten. Patients at the Seattle site were enrolled during active infection and followed longitudinally. The origin of this receptor is a woman aged 70 to 79 with COVID-19, enrolled during active disease. Sequencing was done on a sample of peripheral blood.

The CDR3 loop reads CASSLTSGVDTGELFF. As DNA, the CDR3 is TGTGCCAGTAGTCTGACTAGCGGGGTCGACACCGGGGAGCTGTTTTTT. The V gene is TRBV19, the J gene TRBJ2-2, with 11 bases matching TRBD2. Germline CDR1 LNHDA, CDR2 SQIVND (reference sequence). This CDR3 spans 16 amino acids. V lost 5 bases, J lost 3 bases, and 5 bases stayed unmatched.